These 29 T cell receptor beta chains share one sample of origin, sequenced in a study of shared clonotypes between healthy human individuals. Sequencing was performed with immunoSEQ multiplex PCR; in TCRdb, only in-frame clones are kept and a portion is missing. This sample has over 850,000 clones, with about 84% found just once. Material for sequencing was memory CD4+ T cells from PBMCs. The subset: CD45RA-negative fraction. These receptors originate from a man between 18 and 35 years old in good health. Some clones in this sample may be carry-over from other donors' samples.

V and J are TRBV19 and TRBJ1-1; D ambiguous. The germline gives CDR1 LNHDA, CDR2 SQIVND (reference sequence). Trimming took 4 bases from V and 4 from J, leaving 16 bases between them. This CDR3 is 15 amino acids long. This chain's CDR3 is CASSKNRNPGTEAFF. In nucleotides, the CDR3 is TGTGCCAGTAGTAAGAACAGAAACCCGGGCACTGAAGCTTTCTTT.

The DNA of the CDR3 is TGTGCCAGCAGATTGGGACAGGGTGGGTTGGGCGAGCAGTACTTC. It specifies CASRLGQGGLGEQYF. The chain couples TRBV2 to TRBJ2-7, with 9 bases that match TRBD1. The CDR3 is 15 amino acids. V gave up 6 bases and J gave up 6 bases; unmatched junction bases: 12. CDR1 SNHLY and CDR2 FYNNEI come from the germline V gene.

The chain recombines TRBV6-5 with TRBJ1-1; D perhaps matches TRBD1 (5 bases). Trimming removed 8 bases from V and 1 base from J, with 14 bases in between. This CDR3 is built from 14 residues. Germline V CDR1 and CDR2: MNHEY, SVGAGI. The CDR3 reads CASGGRPANTEAFF. CDR3 nucleotide sequence: TGTGCCAGCGGGGGGAGGCCTGCGAACACTGAAGCTTTCTTT.

The genes are TRBV29-1 and TRBJ1-2; D not resolved. The CDR3 extends over 10 amino acids. Germline lookup yields CDR1 SQVTM and CDR2 ANQGSEA. Trimming took 7 bases from V and 3 from J, leaving 6 bases between them. The CDR3 nucleotides read TGCAGCGCCGCGCACTATGGCTACACCTTC. Translating gives CSAAHYGYTF.

The chain carries TRBV2 and TRBJ2-2, with a tentative D call TRBD1 (6 bases). From germline, CDR1 is SNHLY and CDR2 FYNNEI. This CDR3 comprises 16 residues. V lost 2 bases to trimming and J lost 7 bases, with 17 bases between them. The CDR3 here is CASSESWAGVGGELFF. As DNA, the CDR3 is TGTGCCAGCAGTGAAAGTTGGGCAGGGGTAGGCGGGGAGCTGTTTTTT.

This chain connects TRBV9 to TRBJ2-2; 10 bases are a match to TRBD1. CDR1 and CDR2 from the germline V gene are SGDLS and YYNGEE. V lost 2 bases, J lost 7 bases, and 8 bases stayed unmatched. The CDR3 covers 16 residues. The DNA of the CDR3 is TGTGCCAGCAGCGTCCGGGACAGGGGTTCTAGCGGGGAGCTGTTTTTT. It codes for CASSVRDRGSSGELFF. The whole variable domain, remainder taken from reference TRBV9 and TRBJ2-2, is DSGVTQTPKHLITATGQRVTLRCSPRSGDLSVYWYQQSLDQGLQFLIQYYNGEERAKGNILERFSAQQFPDLHSELNLSSLELGDSALYFCASSVRDRGSSGELFFGEGSRLTVL.

This rearrangement joins TRBV6-5 to TRBJ1-5; D possibly corresponds to TRBD1 (5 bases). Trimming left V 6 bases short and J 0 bases short, with 12 bases between. The CDR3 is 15 residues long. Germline V gene data show CDR1 as MNHEY and CDR2 as SVGAGI. The CDR3 sequence: CASSPRVGSNQPQHF. CDR3 nucleotides: TGTGCCAGCAGCCCCAGGGTCGGTAGCAATCAGCCCCAGCATTTT.

The chain couples TRBV5-1 to TRBJ2-7, with D perhaps matching TRBD2 (7 bases). The V gene's germline CDR1 is SGHRS and CDR2 YFSETQ. The CDR3 is made up of 14 amino acids. Trimming pared 4 bases from V and 2 bases from J, leaving 13 bases between. CDR3 residues: CASSPRGGPYEQYF. Here the CDR3 DNA reads TGCGCCAGCAGCCCGAGGGGGGGTCCCTACGAGCAGTACTTC.

The chain has TRBV5-8 and TRBJ2-1; TRBD2 agrees at 7 bases. Germline assignment: CDR1 SGHTS and CDR2 YDEGEE. The CDR3 is made up of 15 amino acids. The J segment lost 4 bases and the V segment lost 0 bases, leaving 4 bases of the junction unmatched. CDR3 sequence: CASSLDASGYNEQFF. The CDR3 DNA follows: TGTGCCAGCAGCTTGGATGCTAGCGGTTACAATGAGCAGTTCTTC.

V gene TRBV6-5 combines with J gene TRBJ1-5, with TRBD1 matching 7 bases. V trimming: 6 bases; J trimming: 7 bases; junction bases outside the gene matches: 6. The CDR3 totals 13 residues. The germline V gene has CDR1 MNHEY and CDR2 SVGAGI. CDR3: CASSLDRVQPQHF. The DNA of the CDR3 is TGTGCCAGCAGCCTCGACAGGGTCCAGCCCCAGCATTTT.

V usage is TRBV19 and J usage is TRBJ1-4, with TRBD1 as a possible D gene (5 bases). V lost 5 bases and J lost 5, with 15 bases in between. This CDR3 is built from 15 residues. Germline CDR1 reads LNHDA; CDR2 reads SQIVND (reference sequence). In DNA form, the CDR3 reads TGTGCCAGTAGTTGGGCTCCGCGGGGGAATGAAAAACTGTTTTTT. Translated, it gives CASSWAPRGNEKLFF.

This rearrangement joins TRBV7-3 to TRBJ2-1, with TRBD2 matching over 8 bases. This CDR3 has 15 amino acids. The junction had 5 bases not matched to a gene; V was cut back by 5 bases and J by 2 bases. Germline V gene data show CDR1 as SGHTA and CDR2 as FQGTGA. CDR3 DNA sequence: TGTGCCAGCAGCAGATTACTAGCGGCCTACAATGAGCAGTTCTTC. As protein: CASSRLLAAYNEQFF.

The V call is TRBV5-1, the J call TRBJ2-7; maybe TRBD2 (7 bases). V lost 5 bases and J 1 base, leaving 16 bases between the germline ends. CDR3 length equals 15 residues. Germline-derived CDR1 and CDR2 are SGHRS and YFSETQ. The CDR3 nucleotides read TGCGCCAGCAGTTTTGGAGGGGGAGGGTCCTACGAGCAGTACTTC. Translated: CASSFGGGGSYEQYF.

The rearrangement joins TRBV11-2 to TRBJ1-2; TRBD1 aligns across 7 bases. The ends lost 3 bases at V and 8 bases at J; junction bases unmatched: 3. Germline V gives CDR1 SGHAT, CDR2 FQNNGV. The CDR3 covers 12 residues. Here the CDR3 DNA reads TGTGCCAGCAGCTTGGGGACAGTCGGCTACACCTTC. Amino acids: CASSLGTVGYTF.

The chain joins TRBV6-1 to TRBJ1-1, with D maybe TRBD1 (5 bases). Germline CDR1 MNHNS, CDR2 SASEGT. The CDR3 is 14 residues long. V lost 3 bases and J lost 1, with 9 bases in between. CDR3 nucleotides: TGTGCCAGCAGTGATAGGACAAAGAACACTGAAGCTTTCTTT. Translated: CASSDRTKNTEAFF.

This chain uses TRBV5-1 with TRBJ1-1, with 7 bases fitting TRBD1. J was trimmed by 0 bases and V by 4 bases; bases with no gene match: 6. The CDR3 extends over 15 amino acids. Germline V CDR1 and CDR2: SGHRS, YFSETQ. The CDR3 reads CASSLEGTVNTEAFF. The CDR3 DNA reads TGCGCCAGCAGCCTCGAAGGGACAGTGAACACTGAAGCTTTCTTT.

The chain is built from TRBV4-2 and TRBJ1-3, with a tentative D call TRBD1 (5 bases). The CDR3 loop spans 14 amino acids. V lost 4 bases and J 3 bases, leaving 10 bases between the germline ends. Germline values: CDR1 LGHNA, CDR2 YNFKEQ. The CDR3 sequence is CASSPGGDGNTIYF. The CDR3 DNA follows: TGTGCCAGCAGCCCCGGGGGGGATGGAAACACCATATATTTT.

J is TRBJ2-1 and V is TRBV9, with TRBD1 matching over 7 bases. Per the germline V gene, CDR1 is SGDLS and CDR2 is YYNGEE. J lost 7 bases, V lost 6 bases, and 4 bases had no gene match. The CDR3 contains 12 residues. The CDR3 sequence: CASNRQGNEQFF. CDR3 sequence (DNA): TGTGCCAGCAACAGACAGGGTAATGAGCAGTTCTTC.

Worth noting for this clone: This same CDR3 is encoded by further DNA sequences in the sample. The chain carries TRBV7-2 and TRBJ2-1; D is unclear. The CDR3 totals 15 residues. Germline assignment: CDR1 SGHTA and CDR2 FQGNSA. V was clipped by 0 bases and J by 0 bases, with 6 bases between them. The CDR3 here is CASSLASSSYNEQFF. The CDR3 DNA reads as TGTGCCAGCAGCTTAGCGAGTAGCTCCTACAATGAGCAGTTCTTC.

This clone was seen only a few times. This sequence joins TRBV10-3 and TRBJ2-2, with a weak D call TRBD1 (6 bases). From germline, CDR1 is ENHRY and CDR2 SYGVKD. Trimming stripped 11 bases from V and 4 bases from J, with 14 bases between. CDR3 length: 13 residues. CDR3 residues: CASNPTGTGELFF. The CDR3 region has the DNA TGTGCCTCGAATCCGACAGGCACCGGGGAGCTGTTTTTT.

Here the CDR3 DNA reads TGTGCCAGCAGTTCCCGTCACAAGGGGCTGGGTGGCTACACCTTC. The encoded protein is CASSSRHKGLGGYTF. This chain connects TRBV6-5 to TRBJ1-2; D is perhaps TRBD1 (5 bases). The germline gives CDR1 MNHEY, CDR2 SVGAGI. The CDR3 length is 15 residues. The V and J ends lost 4 bases and 7 bases respectively, with 19 bases between them.

The gene calls are TRBV5-4 and TRBJ2-1, with TRBD2 matching over 8 bases. CDR1 SGHNT and CDR2 YYREEE come from the germline V gene (reference sequence). The CDR3 has 16 amino acids. With 4 bases clipped from V and 5 bases from J, the junction kept 11 bases outside the gene matches. The CDR3 nucleotides are TGTGCCAGCAGCCAGCCGGGCGGGAGGAAGAACAATGAGCAGTTCTTC. Translation gives CASSQPGGRKNNEQFF.

Turning to this clone: At the DNA level, this CDR3 is encoded by other sequences in the same sample as well. The V and J genes are TRBV5-1 and TRBJ1-1, with D perhaps matching TRBD1 (5 bases). Germline V lookup: CDR1 SGHRS, CDR2 YFSETQ. V gave up 2 bases and J gave up 5 bases, with 10 bases separating them. The CDR3 is 13 residues long. The CDR3 nucleotides are TGCGCCAGCAGCTTCGAGGGGAGAACTGAAGCTTTCTTT. It yields the protein CASSFEGRTEAFF.

This clone is a singleton in its sample. This chain uses TRBV4-2 with TRBJ2-2; the match to TRBD2 covers 8 bases. The junction had 8 bases not matched to a gene; V was cut back by 3 bases and J by 5 bases. The CDR3 runs 16 residues. Germline assignment: CDR1 LGHNA and CDR2 YNFKEQ. Here the CDR3 DNA reads TGTGCCAGCAGCCAGTCTCTAGCGGGTGGAACCGGGGAGCTGTTTTTT. Protein sequence: CASSQSLAGGTGELFF.

The rearrangement links TRBV30 to TRBJ2-3; possible D gene TRBD2, 6 bases. V was clipped by 0 bases and J by 6 bases, with 10 bases between them. Germline V gives CDR1 GTSNPN, CDR2 SVGIG (reference sequence). The CDR3 is 13 amino acids. The CDR3 DNA reads as TGTGCCTGGAGTGTACTAGCTGGGGATACGCAGTATTTT. Its protein is CAWSVLAGDTQYF. The full variable domain, its missing parts supplied by reference TRBV30 and TRBJ2-3, is SQTIHQWPATLVQPVGSPLSLECTVEGTSNPNLYWYRQAAGRGLQLLFYSVGIGQISSEVPQNLSASRPQDRQFILSSKKLLLSDSGFYLCAWSVLAGDTQYFGPGTRLTVL.

This clone was seen just once. The chain uses TRBV28 and TRBJ1-2; a weak D match, TRBD1 (5 bases). CDR3 length: 15 residues. V shed 5 bases and J shed 2 bases, with 15 bases lying between them. The germline V gene encodes CDR1 MDHEN and CDR2 SYDVKM. The DNA of the CDR3 is TGTGCCAGCAGTCCCGGTAACAGGCCCAACTATGGCTACACCTTC. It translates to CASSPGNRPNYGYTF.

A remark on this clone: The same CDR3 can be traced to other DNA sequences in this sample. The chain couples TRBV5-1 to TRBJ2-3; tentative D call: TRBD1 (6 bases). V lost 3 bases and J 0 bases, leaving 8 bases between the germline ends. This CDR3 has 14 residues. Per germline, CDR1 SGHRS and CDR2 YFSETQ. The CDR3 here is CASSSGQSTDTQYF. DNA for the CDR3: TGCGCCAGCAGCTCCGGACAGAGCACAGATACGCAGTATTTT.

The J gene is TRBJ2-1, the V gene TRBV29-1; 7 bases are a match to TRBD2. The CDR3 spans 14 residues. Germline loops: CDR1 SQVTM, CDR2 ANQGSEA. Trimming cost V 4 bases and J 4 bases; bases outside gene matches: 7. The CDR3 region has the DNA TGCAGCGTTGTCGGCGGGAGCGGTTACAATGAGCAGTTCTTC. It specifies CSVVGGSGYNEQFF.

This chain joins TRBV7-2 and TRBJ2-7, with 11 bases identical to TRBD2. CDR3 size: 15 residues. Losses at the gene ends were 5 bases for V and 6 bases for J; bases not matched to a gene: 9. The germline V gene has CDR1 SGHTA and CDR2 FQGNSA. The CDR3 region is CASSPAGTSGREQYF. DNA for the CDR3: TGTGCCAGCAGCCCGGCCGGGACTAGCGGACGCGAGCAGTACTTC.